This T cell receptor (beta chain) was found in a study of glioma-infiltrating T cells after dendritic cell vaccination. The primer mix had 60 V beta and 13 J beta primers. This table comes from immunoSEQ multiplex PCR, and its TCRdb copy is limited to in-frame clones, with some not included. The sample yields fewer than 100,000 clones, 80% to 90% seen once. The study, taken as a whole, reports: Higher pretreatment TIL content predicted longer progression-free time and survival.

As concerns this clone: What it binds is not known.

There are 15 residues in the CDR3. Germline-derived CDR1 and CDR2 are GTSNPN and SVGIG (reference sequence). V lost 3 bases and J 0 bases, leaving 14 bases between the germline ends. The chain is built from TRBV30 and TRBJ1-1; tentative D call: TRBD1 (6 bases). Source: blood, taken before dendritic cell vaccination. The sequence was obtained from a human donor with glioblastoma. The CDR3 sequence: CAWRQGSLMNTEAFF. As DNA, the CDR3 is TGTGCCTGGAGACAGGGATCTCTTATGAACACTGAAGCTTTCTTT.